The T cell receptor beta chain under discussion was sequenced for a study of blood T cell repertoires in COVID-19. The wider study: PBMCs, B-cell-depleted T cells, or T cells were the source of the cDNA or gDNA that made up the material.

Sequencing used immunoSEQ multiplex PCR; TCRdb keeps in-frame clones, though not all of them. The repertoire holds tens of thousands of clones, with approximately 90% as singletons. The CDR3 totals 16 residues. Germline CDR1 is SNHLY and CDR2 is FYNNEI. The V gene end was trimmed by 0 bases and the J gene end by 3 bases; junction bases not matched to a gene: 5. Sequences were obtained from peripheral blood. The chain uses TRBV2 and TRBJ2-7, with 10 bases identical to TRBD1. The clonotype originates from a man in his 70s with active or convalescent COVID-19. The CDR3 is CASSEAPGQGLYEQYF. The CDR3 nucleotides read TGTGCCAGCAGTGAAGCTCCGGGACAGGGGCTCTACGAGCAGTACTTC.